A selection of T cell receptor beta chains follows, all from one sample in a study of blood T cell repertoires in COVID-19. Libraries were prepared by immunoSEQ multiplex PCR; TCRdb keeps only in-frame clonotypes and omits some of them. The profile shows about 280,000 clones, around 90% of them singletons. Sequences were obtained from peripheral blood. All receptors derive from a man in his late teens or twenties with active or convalescent COVID-19. Both conserved end residues are trimmed from each CDR3.

j_call | v_call | cdr3_aa
TRBJ1-6 | TRBV12-3/TRBV12-4 | ASRDTGYSPLH
TRBJ1-2 | TRBV7-6 | ASSSIRQGFGYGYT
TRBJ2-4 | TRBV20-1 | SASNPGLAGGPAKNIQY
TRBJ1-1 | TRBV6-1 | ASSEAARVGAEAF
TRBJ1-1 | TRBV5-1 | ASSVQEQGMNTEAF
TRBJ1-6 | TRBV2 | ASSESGQSSYNSPLH
TRBJ1-1 | TRBV18 | ASSTSFLDRRMMNTEAF
TRBJ1-2 | TRBV6-6 | ASSSGGSLGYT
TRBJ2-3 | TRBV7-3 | ASTESGGDTQY
TRBJ2-7 | TRBV11-2 | ASRLGLKYYEQY
TRBJ1-1 | TRBV6-5 | ASSSYRQAEAF
TRBJ1-2 | TRBV7-9 | ASSKQGRNYGYT
TRBJ1-1 | TRBV4-3 | ASSQDAVDYRGTNTEAF
TRBJ2-1 | TRBV5-1 | ASSLARGRYYNEQF
TRBJ1-3 | TRBV4-1 | ASSRGQGVESGRNTIY
TRBJ1-4 | TRBV7-9 | ASSPFGGEKLF
TRBJ2-7 | TRBV29-1 | SVEGRTNYEQY
TRBJ2-5 | TRBV3-1/TRBV3-2 | ASSWQGADTQY
TRBJ2-3 | TRBV5-6 | ASSLGGGSETDTQY
TRBJ1-6 | TRBV6-2/TRBV6-3 | ASSYLDSHNSPLH
TRBJ1-2 | TRBV7-8 | ASSLGQQYGYT
TRBJ1-1 | TRBV7-9 | ASSPPGQIMNTEAF
TRBJ2-7 | TRBV2 | ASSNVGEGYEQY
TRBJ2-4 | TRBV2 | ASKRTQGINIQY
TRBJ1-1 | TRBV7-3 | ASSLEGNTEAF
TRBJ2-7 | TRBV9 | ASSAGSHYEQY
TRBJ2-5 | TRBV7-9 | ASSPGTAKSETQY
TRBJ2-4 | TRBV7-9 | ASSLGRAFPPQENIQY
TRBJ2-5 | TRBV7-8 | ASSPPDRVKTQY
TRBJ2-1 | TRBV29-1 | SVEGLADYNEQF
TRBJ1-1 | TRBV7-2 | ASSAGTGDYDTEAF
TRBJ2-7 | TRBV3-1/TRBV3-2 | ASSPGQGYEQY
TRBJ2-3 | TRBV7-2 | ASSSTTSGDTQY
TRBJ1-6 | TRBV3-1/TRBV3-2 | ASTNGGAVYNSPLH
TRBJ2-1 | TRBV10-3 | AISLPDSSDNEQF
TRBJ1-5 | TRBV23-1 | ASNRQGREDGQPQH
TRBJ1-1 | TRBV6-2/TRBV6-3 | ASSYLMRNTEAF
TRBJ1-1 | TRBV5-1 | ASSLADSSTEAF
TRBJ1-3 | TRBV7-9 | ASSKGGNTIY
TRBJ1-4 | TRBV4-2 | ASSQGVNEKLF
TRBJ1-4 | TRBV6-2/TRBV6-3 | ASSDRPGGREKLF
TRBJ1-5 | TRBV5-6 | ASSLGEQPQH
TRBJ1-2 | TRBV9 | ASSEGVNYGYT